One and the same sample provided the 14 T cell receptor beta chains below, sequenced in a study of blood T cells in healthy people across ages. Then a second PCR, running about 6 to 11 cycles, was carried out with a sample-barcoded 5' primer and a J-beta primer mix. TCRdb fed the 5' RACE reads into MiXCR, producing one record per CDR3 protein. The data contain around 1,600,000 distinct CDR3 sequences, less than 45% of them singletons. Sequencing input: blood. Source of these receptors: a woman under 30 in good health.

The CDR3 spells CASSVRFTVGAFF. Here the CDR3 DNA reads TGCGCCAGCAGCGTCAGGTTTACCGTAGGAGCTTTCTTT. The chain links TRBV4-1 to TRBJ1-1; D uncertain. Germline loops: CDR1 MGHRA, CDR2 YSYEKL. CDR3 length: 13 amino acids. Trimming removed 5 bases at V and 10 bases at J, with 17 bases between.

This rearrangement joins TRBV29-1 to TRBJ1-2; D is possibly TRBD1 (6 bases). The CDR3 totals 12 residues. Per the germline V gene, CDR1 is SQVTM and CDR2 is ANQGSEA. V lost 1 base to trimming and J lost 8 bases, with 11 bases between them. The CDR3 spells CSVEGQEDGYTF. Written as DNA, the CDR3 is TGCAGCGTTGAAGGACAGGAGGACGGCTACACCTTC.

Notes on this clonotype: Given a much more abundant clone one base away, this may be a read error. The V and J genes are TRBV7-2 and TRBJ2-1; D not resolved. The DNA end is a closer match to TRBJ2-7, so the J assignment may be wrong. Per germline, CDR1 SGHTA and CDR2 FQGNSA. This CDR3 region has 17 residues. DNA of the CDR3: TGTGCCAGCAGCTTAGCGCACTTCCAAAGCTCCTACAATGAGCAGTACTTC. Its protein product is CASSLAHFQSSYNEQYF.

The genes are TRBV15 and TRBJ2-7, with 8 bases identical to TRBD2. The CDR3 contains 15 residues. V was clipped by 4 bases and J by 7 bases; unmatched bases: 12. CDR1 is LNHNV, CDR2 YYDKDF, per germline (reference sequence). The chain's CDR3 is CATSILTSGDNEQYF. The CDR3 DNA reads TGTGCCACCAGCATCCTTACTAGCGGCGACAATGAGCAGTACTTC.

V gene TRBV29-1 combines with J gene TRBJ1-1; no definite D call. CDR1 and CDR2 (germline): SQVTM, ANQGSEA. V shed 7 bases and J shed 4 bases, with 13 bases lying between them. CDR3 length equals 12 residues. The CDR3 reads CSAVGSSTEAFF. In DNA, the CDR3 is TGCAGCGCCGTAGGGTCGAGCACTGAAGCTTTCTTT.

This clonotype was recorded many times. The V and J genes are TRBV20-1 and TRBJ2-1; tentatively, D is TRBD2 (5 bases). The germline V gene has CDR1 DFQATT and CDR2 SNEGSKA (reference sequence). The CDR3 has 13 residues. V was cut by 6 bases and J by 0 bases, with 9 bases left in between. The CDR3 reads CSAEEDSYNEQFF. In DNA form, the CDR3 reads TGCAGTGCAGAGGAGGACTCCTACAATGAGCAGTTCTTC.

This clonotype was seen more than once but under ten times. The chain combines TRBV5-5 with TRBJ2-7, with D maybe TRBD2 (5 bases). Germline CDR1 and CDR2: SGHKS and YYEKEE (reference sequence). This CDR3 spans 15 amino acids. Trimming took 0 bases from V and 1 from J, leaving 11 bases between them. The CDR3 nucleotides read TGTGCCAGCAGCTTGGAAGGCCAGCGGTCCTACGAGCAGTACTTC. Translating gives CASSLEGQRSYEQYF.

In its sample, this clonotype was seen a few times. The chain uses TRBV20-1 and TRBJ2-1; no reliable D call. Per germline, CDR1 DFQATT and CDR2 SNEGSKA (reference sequence). This CDR3 contains 12 residues. V gave up 5 bases and J gave up 4 bases, with 9 bases separating them. CDR3 bases: TGCAGTGCTGGGATAGGGTACAATGAGCAGTTCTTC. Amino acids: CSAGIGYNEQFF.

On this clonotype: A much larger clone differs from this one at a single base, so this may be a read error. The chain has TRBV7-2 and TRBJ1-2, with D hard to call. CDR3 length equals 13 residues. In germline, CDR1 is SGHTA, CDR2 FQGNSA. Written as DNA, the CDR3 is TGTGCCCGCAGCTTAGAACGGGTCTATGGCTACACCTTC. This sequence encodes CARSLERVYGYTF. The full variable domain, rest sourced from reference TRBV7-2 and TRBJ1-2, is GAGVSQSPSNKVTEKGKDVELRCDPISGHTALYWYRQSLGQGLEFLIYFQGNSAPDKSGLPSDRFSAERTGGSVSTLTIQRTQQEDSAVYLCARSLERVYGYTFGSGTRLTVV.

The chain combines TRBV29-1 with TRBJ1-1; D gene uncertain. Germline V gene lookup returns CDR1 SQVTM and CDR2 ANQGSEA. The CDR3 has 12 residues. V gave up 6 bases and J gave up 4 bases, with 12 bases separating them. The DNA for the CDR3 is TGCAGCGTGGCCGGGTGGGGCACTGAAGCTTTCTTT. Its translation is CSVAGWGTEAFF.

The chain joins TRBV3-1 to TRBJ2-1; no reliable D call. This CDR3 comprises 14 residues. Germline V CDR1 and CDR2: LGHDT, YNNKEL (reference sequence). Trimming left V 4 bases short and J 9 bases short, with 16 bases between. The CDR3 spells CASSLPLFRGEQFF. Written as DNA, the CDR3 is TGTGCCAGCAGCCTGCCCCTATTCCGCGGTGAGCAGTTCTTC.

In its sample, this clonotype was seen many times. CDR3 amino acids: CATSDASSGPSNEQFF. CDR3 DNA sequence: TGTGCCACCAGTGACGCCTCTAGCGGGCCAAGCAATGAGCAGTTCTTC. The chain uses TRBV24-1 and TRBJ2-1, with 8 bases identical to TRBD2. This CDR3 has 16 residues. Germline assignment: CDR1 KGHDR and CDR2 SFDVKD. The V gene end was trimmed by 4 bases and the J gene end by 6 bases; junction bases not matched to a gene: 10.

V is TRBV7-9 and J is TRBJ2-5; the D is unclear. The DNA end is more similar to TRBJ2-7, so the J call may be wrong. The CDR3 has 14 amino acids. Germline V gene sequence: CDR1 SEHNR, CDR2 FQNEAQ (reference sequence). CDR3 nucleotide sequence: TGTGCCAGCAGCTTTGCCGGGCTCTTTGTCGAGCAGTACTTC. Protein product: CASSFAGLFVEQYF.

This chain connects TRBV7-9 to TRBJ2-1; 7 bases agree with TRBD1. CDR3 length equals 17 residues. Losses at the gene ends were 2 bases for V and 5 bases for J; bases not matched to a gene: 12. CDR1 and CDR2 from the germline V gene are SEHNR and FQNEAQ (reference sequence). The CDR3 is CASSLPLGTATNNEQFF. DNA for the CDR3: TGTGCCAGCAGCTTACCCCTAGGGACAGCAACCAACAATGAGCAGTTCTTC.